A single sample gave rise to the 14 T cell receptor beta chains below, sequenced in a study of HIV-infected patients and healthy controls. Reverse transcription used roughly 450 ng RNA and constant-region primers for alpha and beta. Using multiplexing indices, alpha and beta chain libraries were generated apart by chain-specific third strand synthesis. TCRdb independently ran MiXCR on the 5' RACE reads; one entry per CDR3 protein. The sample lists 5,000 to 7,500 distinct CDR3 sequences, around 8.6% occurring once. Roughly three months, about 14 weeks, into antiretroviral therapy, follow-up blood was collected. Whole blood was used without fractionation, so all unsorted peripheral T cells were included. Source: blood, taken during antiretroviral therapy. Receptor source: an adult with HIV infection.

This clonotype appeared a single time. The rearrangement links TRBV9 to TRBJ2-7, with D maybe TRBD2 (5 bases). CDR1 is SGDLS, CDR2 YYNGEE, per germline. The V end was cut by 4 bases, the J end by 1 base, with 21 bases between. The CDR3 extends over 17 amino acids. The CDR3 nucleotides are TGTGCCAGCAGCCCCACCATTTGGGCGGGTAGATCCTACGAGCAGTACTTC. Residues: CASSPTIWAGRSYEQYF.

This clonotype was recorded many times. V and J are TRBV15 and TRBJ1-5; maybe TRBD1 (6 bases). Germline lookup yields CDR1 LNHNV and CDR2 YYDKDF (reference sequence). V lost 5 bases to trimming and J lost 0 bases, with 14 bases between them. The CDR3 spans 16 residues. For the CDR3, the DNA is TGTGCCACCAGCGGTCGGACAGCTTATAGCAATCAGCCCCAGCATTTT. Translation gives CATSGRTAYSNQPQHF.

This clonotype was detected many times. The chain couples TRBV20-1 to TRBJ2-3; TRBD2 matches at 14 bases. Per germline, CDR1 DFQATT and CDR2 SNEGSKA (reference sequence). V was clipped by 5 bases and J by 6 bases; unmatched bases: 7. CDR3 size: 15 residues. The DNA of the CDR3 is TGCAGTGCTGGTCGGACTAGCGGGGGGCAGGATACGCAGTATTTT. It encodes CSAGRTSGGQDTQYF.

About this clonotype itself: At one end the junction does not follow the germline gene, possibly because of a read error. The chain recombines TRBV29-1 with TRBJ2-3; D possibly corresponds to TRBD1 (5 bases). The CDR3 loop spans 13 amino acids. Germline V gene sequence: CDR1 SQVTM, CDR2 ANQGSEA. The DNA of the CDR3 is TGCGGCGTTGGTCAGACAGGCACAGATACGCAGTATTTT. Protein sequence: CGVGQTGTDTQYF.

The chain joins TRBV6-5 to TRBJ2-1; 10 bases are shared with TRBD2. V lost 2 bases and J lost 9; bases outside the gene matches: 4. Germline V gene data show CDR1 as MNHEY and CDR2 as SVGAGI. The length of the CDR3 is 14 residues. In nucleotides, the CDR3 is TGTGCCAGCAGTTACGGGGGACTAGCGATTGAGCAGTTCTTC. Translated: CASSYGGLAIEQFF.

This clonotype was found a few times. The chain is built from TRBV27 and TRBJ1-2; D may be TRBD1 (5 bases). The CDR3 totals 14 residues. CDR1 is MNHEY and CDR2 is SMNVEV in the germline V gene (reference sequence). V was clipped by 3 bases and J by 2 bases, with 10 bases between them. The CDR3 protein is CASSFGGTNYGYTF. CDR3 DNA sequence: TGTGCCAGCAGTTTTGGTGGGACGAACTATGGCTACACCTTC.

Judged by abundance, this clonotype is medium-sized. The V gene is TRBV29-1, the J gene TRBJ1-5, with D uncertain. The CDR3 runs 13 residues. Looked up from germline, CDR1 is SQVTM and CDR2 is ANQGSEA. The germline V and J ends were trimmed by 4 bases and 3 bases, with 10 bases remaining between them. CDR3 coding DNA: TGCAGCGTTGCCCGGGGTACCAATCAGCCCCAGCATTTT. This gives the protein CSVARGTNQPQHF. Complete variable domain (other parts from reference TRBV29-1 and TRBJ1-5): SAVISQKPSRDICQRGTSLTIQCQVDSQVTMMFWYRQQPGQSLTLIATANQGSEATYESGFVIDKFPISRPNLTFSTLTVSNMSPEDSSIYLCSVARGTNQPQHFGDGTRLSIL.

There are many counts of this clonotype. The DNA for the CDR3 is TGTGCCTGGAGGGATACTGGAAACACCATATATTTT. Its protein product is CAWRDTGNTIYF. The rearrangement uses TRBV30 and TRBJ1-3; no clear D. V was trimmed by 3 bases and J by 2 bases, leaving 5 bases between them. This CDR3 is built from 12 residues. Germline CDR1 GTSNPN, CDR2 SVGIG (reference sequence). Complete variable domain (other parts from reference TRBV30 and TRBJ1-3): SQTIHQWPATLVQPVGSPLSLECTVEGTSNPNLYWYRQAAGRGLQLLFYSVGIGQISSEVPQNLSASRPQDRQFILSSKKLLLSDSGFYLCAWRDTGNTIYFGEGSWLTVV.

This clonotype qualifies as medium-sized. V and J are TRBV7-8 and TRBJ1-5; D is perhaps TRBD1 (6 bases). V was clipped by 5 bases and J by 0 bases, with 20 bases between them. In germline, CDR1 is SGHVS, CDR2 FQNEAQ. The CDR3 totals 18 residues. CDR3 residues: CASSQRQVPRYSNQPQHF. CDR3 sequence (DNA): TGTGCCAGCAGCCAACGACAGGTACCCCGATATAGCAATCAGCCCCAGCATTTT. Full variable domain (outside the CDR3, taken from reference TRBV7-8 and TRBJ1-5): GAGVSQSPRYKVAKRGQDVALRCDPISGHVSLFWYQQALGQGPEFLTYFQNEAQLDKSGLPSDRFFAERPEGSVSTLKIQRTQQEDSAVYLCASSQRQVPRYSNQPQHFGDGTRLSIL.

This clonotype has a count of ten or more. CDR3 amino acids: CASSRGHPTDRFVNSPLHF. CDR3 DNA sequence: TGTGCCAGCAGCCGAGGACATCCTACGGACAGGTTCGTCAATTCACCCCTCCACTTT. The rearrangement uses TRBV5-4 and TRBJ1-6; TRBD1 aligns across 7 bases. Germline-derived CDR1 and CDR2 are SGHNT and YYREEE (reference sequence). The CDR3 is made up of 19 amino acids. V lost 4 bases to trimming and J lost 7 bases; unmatched junction nucleotides: 20. The full variable domain, with the rest looked up from reference TRBV5-4 and TRBJ1-6, is ETGVTQSPTHLIKTRGQQVTLRCSSQSGHNTVSWYQQALGQGPQFIFQYYREEENGRGNFPPRFSGLQFPNYSSELNVNALELDDSALYLCASSRGHPTDRFVNSPLHFGNGTRLTVT.

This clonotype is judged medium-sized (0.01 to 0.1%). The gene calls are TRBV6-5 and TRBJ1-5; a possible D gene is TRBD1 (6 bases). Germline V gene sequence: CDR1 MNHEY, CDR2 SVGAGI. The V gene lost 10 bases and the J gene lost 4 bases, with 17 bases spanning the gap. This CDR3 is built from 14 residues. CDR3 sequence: CATSSGQKNQPQHF. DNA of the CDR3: TGTGCCACTTCGTCAGGACAGAAAAATCAGCCCCAGCATTTT.

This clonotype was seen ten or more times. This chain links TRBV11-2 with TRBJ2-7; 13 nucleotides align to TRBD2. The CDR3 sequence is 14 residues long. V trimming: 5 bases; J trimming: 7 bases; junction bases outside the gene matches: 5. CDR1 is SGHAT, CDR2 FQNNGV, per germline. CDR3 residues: CASSLGTSGIEQYF. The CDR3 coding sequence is TGTGCCAGCAGCCTTGGGACTAGCGGGATAGAGCAGTACTTC.

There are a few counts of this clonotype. Here the CDR3 DNA reads TGTGCCAGCAGCCCCCTCTCAGGGGACCCCTGGAGTTGCTACACCTTC. It encodes CASSPLSGDPWSCYTF. The gene calls are TRBV3-1 and TRBJ1-2; TRBD1 might be the D (6 bases). CDR1 LGHDT and CDR2 YNNKEL come from the germline V gene (reference sequence). This CDR3 contains 16 residues. V gave up 4 bases and J gave up 9 bases, with 24 bases separating them.

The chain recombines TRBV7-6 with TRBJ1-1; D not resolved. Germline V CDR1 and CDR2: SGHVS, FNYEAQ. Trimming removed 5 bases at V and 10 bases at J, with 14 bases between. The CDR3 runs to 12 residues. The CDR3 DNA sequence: TGTGCCAGCAGCGGGCCCGCGGCAGGAGCTTTCTTT. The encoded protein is CASSGPAAGAFF.